This T cell receptor (beta chain) was recovered during a study of early T cells in non-severe SARS-CoV-2 infection. As for the study in general: The study sequenced bulk RNA from unsorted whole blood, with chains unpaired.

Individual cDNA molecules carried attached unique molecular identifiers. In TCRdb, the 5' RACE reads were re-called with MiXCR into one record per CDR3 protein. Of 55,000 to 75,000 distinct CDR3 sequences listed, around 6.5% were seen once; the top ten hold approximately 3.6%. This clonotype was observed many times. Antigen: not known. Germline assignment: CDR1 WSHSY and CDR2 SAAADI. The V end lost 2 bases, the J end lost 8 bases, and 10 bases lay between the germline ends. CDR3 length equals 14 residues. Study-level findings and limits: Missing private and CD4 specificities, VDJdb matching favored anti-spike CD8 responses.

The chain employs TRBV10-2 and TRBJ1-6, with D tentatively TRBD1 (6 bases). Specimen: whole blood, collected at baseline. The sequence derives from an adult who was a healthcare worker with PCR-confirmed SARS-CoV-2 infection or an uninfected control (not recorded which). The CDR3 loop reads CASSERTDYSPLHF. CDR3 DNA: TGCGCCAGCAGTGAGCGGACAGACTATTCACCCCTCCACTTT.